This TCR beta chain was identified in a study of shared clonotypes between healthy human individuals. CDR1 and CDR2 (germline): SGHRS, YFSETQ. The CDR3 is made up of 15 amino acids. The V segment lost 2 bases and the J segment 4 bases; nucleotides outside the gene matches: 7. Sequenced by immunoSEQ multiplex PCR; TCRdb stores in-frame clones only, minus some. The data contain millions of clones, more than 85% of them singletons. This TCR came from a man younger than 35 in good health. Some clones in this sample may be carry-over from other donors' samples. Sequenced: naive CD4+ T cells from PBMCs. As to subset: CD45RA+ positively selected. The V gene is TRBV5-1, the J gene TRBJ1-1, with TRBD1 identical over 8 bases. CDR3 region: CASSFQGAWGTEAFF. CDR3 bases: TGCGCCAGCAGCTTCCAGGGGGCGTGGGGCACTGAAGCTTTCTTT.